This T cell receptor (beta chain) came from a study of T cells in Graves' hyperthyroidism and ophthalmopathy. Hyperthyroidism had been newly diagnosed in patients aged 18 to 65, and its duration was under 2 months. Study-level findings and limits: By a 13 V-J model, ophthalmopathy was set apart from stable hyperthyroidism. For ophthalmopathy, model prediction preceded onset by a median around 7 months.

Between the trimmed V and J ends, which lost 4 bases and 0 bases, there was a span of 16 bases. This CDR3 is built from 17 residues. The V gene's germline CDR1 is SGHRS and CDR2 YFSETQ. Amplification of TCR beta CDR3 regions used RNA as the template. The study used the HTBI primer set for a first-round RT-PCR of the TCR CDR3. Each CDR3 protein is one row after TCRdb ran MiXCR on the multiplex PCR reads. The data contain hundreds of thousands of distinct CDR3 sequences, approximately 36% of them singletons. Concerning this clonotype: Antigen: not known.

V usage is TRBV5-1 and J usage is TRBJ1-4; TRBD1 is a possible D gene (5 bases). The sequencing sample was made of blood. The TCR originated in a woman aged 40 to 50 with Graves' hyperthyroidism. The CDR3 is CASSPGPMTATNEKLFF. As DNA, the CDR3 is TGCGCCAGCAGCCCGGGACCTATGACTGCAACTAATGAAAAACTGTTTTTT.